This TCR beta chain was captured by sequencing in a study of vaccination and CD4 T cells after COVID-19 (dated by TCRdb to 2021 to 2024). In the study overall: Every convalescent patient had a positive nasal swab PCR test for SARS-CoV-2, with mild disease in roughly nine patients and severe disease in one. The convalescent cohort comprised six males and four females, including two Hispanic individuals, seven Caucasians, two Asians and one multiracial person. Each participant got two doses of either the Pfizer-BioNTech BNT162b2 vaccine (n=8) or the Moderna mRNA-1273 vaccine (n=2). Post-COVID blood samples were collected from convalescent patients a median of around 96 days after diagnosis, with a range of about 30 to 161 days. The time from the second vaccine dose to post-vaccine blood sampling had a median of roughly 72 days and ranged from roughly 12 to 250 days. Culture stimuli were overlapping spike peptide pools from SARS-CoV-2 and from the common cold coronaviruses HCoV-NL63, HCoV-OC43 and HCoV-229E. As controls, cultures received a CEFX viral epitope pool (the positive control), an HIV-1 Nef peptide pool (the negative control), or no peptide at all. The spike-specific CD4+ TCR repertoire was compared before and after mRNA vaccination in fewer than eleven COVID-19 convalescent patients and 4 infection-naive healthy vaccine recipients.

CDR1 and CDR2 are read off the germline V gene (reference sequence) as DFQATT and SNEGSKA. The CDR3 spans 16 residues, from the cysteine through the phenylalanine. Only CDR3 DNA is held: 48 bases, read in frame from base 1. V was cut back by 6 bases and J by 4 bases, leaving a gap of 24 bases between them. Overall study outcomes, separate from this receptor: The median count of SARS-CoV-2-reactive clonotypes went up from 20 to 25 after infection to about 40 after vaccination, although the change was not significant. Among convalescent patients, a median about 90% of the SARS-CoV-2-reactive clones seen after vaccination appeared only after vaccination, which suggests priming specific to the vaccine. The number of convalescent patients in the study was relatively small, and the study did not examine early timepoints following natural infection. In convalescent patients, nearly all vaccine-specific clones (304 of 307) were found to be mono-reactive for SARS-CoV-2 spike rather than cross-reactive with common cold coronaviruses.

Preparation of the library involved PCR. TCR sequencing of DNA from cultured CD4+ T cells used the Oncomine TCR Beta short-read assay at the Johns Hopkins FTIC core. The QIAamp micro DNA kit was used to extract genomic DNA from the cultured CD4+ T cells. Oncomine TCR Beta libraries from cultured CD4+ T cells were pooled using unique dual indexes and sequenced on an Illumina iSeq 100. Regarding the original processing steps: Non-productive sequences were removed, and CDR3s that did not start with C, did not end with F or W, or were shorter than 7 amino acids were discarded. The MANAFEST web application was used to identify antigen-specific clonotypes by comparing peptide-stimulated wells against reference wells and other culture wells. Positive clones required FDR below 0.05, an odds ratio above 5, and productive frequency above 0.1% in at least two of three replicate wells. Clonotypes that were significantly expanded in both SARS-CoV-2 spike wells and at least one common cold coronavirus spike condition were defined as cross-reactive. CDR3 homology was assessed with Levenshtein distances (stringdist) and unrooted phylogenetic trees (ape) in R version 3.6.1. TCRdb reworked the public reads: Q25 trimming with fastp, MiXCR clone assembly, productive beta chains retained. For every CDR3 protein sequence, its rows merge into one entry that carries the most common genes and DNA. These V and J calls derive from TCRdb rather than the authors' analysis. Counted in this sample were 8,000 to 10,000 distinct CDR3 sequences; 65% to 70% of them appeared once. Roughly 10% of the sample is taken by the ten largest.

Of note for this clonotype: No cognate antigen has been identified for it. It has no much larger one-base neighbor in the sample; base qualities were not kept.

What the treatment or condition label conveys for this sample: roughly 11-day PBMC culture with coronavirus spike peptide pools or control peptides (ViraFEST assay). The ViraFEST assay, used in the study, expanded antigen-specific T cells with peptide pools and then identified the expanded clonotypes through TCR sequencing. The convalescent patients' positive SARS-CoV-2 PCR tests fell between March and December 2020, which was before the Alpha, Beta and Delta variants emerged in the United States. PBMCs were cultured at two million per well in IMDM supplemented with around 5.5% human AB serum and around 10 IU/ml IL-2, with 9.5 to 10 ug/ml peptide pools added. Half of the culture medium was replaced with fresh IL-2-containing medium on days 3 and 7. CD4+ T cells were isolated after around 11 days of culture through negative selection using the EasySep CD4+ T cell isolation kit. PBMCs were separated from whole blood using Ficoll-Paque Plus gradient centrifugation and then either used fresh or cryopreserved at -140C. Culture conditions were generally each tested in triplicate wells.

Sequencing used CD4+ T cells from blood, cultured in vitro, obtained before SARS-CoV-2 vaccination. The source of this sequence is a human donor who had recovered from COVID-19. The V and J genes are TRBV20-1 and TRBJ1-1, with a tentative D gene TRBD1 over 6 matching bases. The DNA is as follows: TGCAGTGCCCTCGTTGGGGGGGCGCCGACGGCCACTGAAGCTTTCTTT. This codes for CSALVGGAPTATEAFF.